The 20 T cell receptor beta chains below were found in one sample sequenced in a study of blood T cells in healthy people across ages. A sample-barcoded 5' primer and a J-beta primer mix were used in a second PCR of about 7 to 12 cycles. TCRdb re-analysed the 5' RACE reads in MiXCR, keeping a single row per CDR3 protein. Of about a million distinct CDR3 sequences listed, roughly 50% are singletons. The source material was blood. The receptors derive from a woman aged 55-70 years in good health.

J is TRBJ2-1 and V is TRBV28; 13 positions match TRBD2. The germline V gene has CDR1 MDHEN and CDR2 SYDVKM. The CDR3 has 17 residues. Trimming removed 7 bases from V and 7 bases from J; junction bases left unmatched: 13. DNA for the CDR3: TGTGCCAGCATGGCGCGGACTAGCGGGAGAGTAGTGAATGAGCAGTTCTTC. As protein: CASMARTSGRVVNEQFF.

The rearrangement joins TRBV11-2 to TRBJ2-3, with D possibly TRBD2 on 6 matching bases. CDR3 length equals 14 residues. The V and J ends lost 1 base and 4 bases respectively, with 9 bases between them. The germline V gene encodes CDR1 SGHAT and CDR2 FQNNGV. This CDR3 is CASSLGTTADTQYF. The CDR3 DNA follows: TGTGCCAGCAGCTTAGGGACTACTGCAGATACGCAGTATTTT. Based on the CDR3 plus reference TRBV11-2 and TRBJ2-3, the full variable domain is EAGVAQSPRYKIIEKRQSVAFWCNPISGHATLYWYQQILGQGPKLLIQFQNNGVVDDSQLPKDRFSAERLKGVDSTLKIQPAKLEDSAVYLCASSLGTTADTQYFGPGTRLTVL.

The chain carries TRBV7-9 and TRBJ2-5; tentative D call: TRBD2 (6 bases). The J call may be mistaken, given a closer DNA end match to TRBJ2-7. The CDR3 extends over 14 amino acids. Germline values: CDR1 SEHNR, CDR2 FQNEAQ (reference sequence). CDR3 coding DNA: TGTGCCAGCAGCGATGCCGGGGGAAGGAACGAGCAGTACTTC. It codes for CASSDAGGRNEQYF.

This chain joins TRBV20-1 and TRBJ2-4; D remains ambiguous. The better agreement between TRBJ2-5 and the DNA end casts doubt on the J call. Looked up from germline, CDR1 is DFQATT and CDR2 is SNEGSKA (reference sequence). The CDR3 spans 12 residues. This chain's CDR3 is CSARTRQETQYF. CDR3 bases: TGCAGTGCTAGGACCCGCCAAGAGACCCAGTACTTC.

The V gene is TRBV12-3 or TRBV12-4, the J gene TRBJ2-1; 7 nucleotides match TRBD2. The CDR3 is 12 residues long. J gave up 7 bases and V 6 bases, and 3 bases lay outside the gene matches. The CDR3 sequence: CASSISGNEQFF. In DNA, the CDR3 is TGTGCCAGCAGCATTAGCGGGAATGAGCAGTTCTTC.

This clonotype has ten or more counts. The chain uses TRBV5-1 and TRBJ2-7; no reliable D call. Trimming cost V 0 bases and J 2 bases, with 12 bases left between them. Per the germline V gene, CDR1 is SGHRS and CDR2 is YFSETQ. The CDR3 is 15 amino acids. CDR3 amino acids: CASSLGHLGTYEQYF. CDR3 nucleotide sequence: TGCGCCAGCAGCTTGGGTCACCTGGGCACCTACGAGCAGTACTTC.

The CDR3 nucleotides are TGTGCCAGCAGCTTTAGGAGCTCCTACAATGAGCAGTACTTC. Encoded protein: CASSFRSSYNEQYF. V gene TRBV5-6 combines with J gene TRBJ2-1; no reliable D call. The DNA end is more similar to TRBJ2-7, so the J call may be wrong. Germline V CDR1 and CDR2: SGHDT, YYEEEE. There are 14 residues in the CDR3.

This clonotype was picked up one time. The genes are TRBV20-1 and TRBJ2-5; possible D gene TRBD2, 6 bases. Trimming cost V 4 bases and J 4 bases, with 16 bases left between them. The CDR3 has 14 amino acids. The germline V gene has CDR1 DFQATT and CDR2 SNEGSKA (reference sequence). CDR3 DNA sequence: TGCAGTGCTATGGGGGACTCGTTGGTAGAGACCCAGTACTTC. This translates into CSAMGDSLVETQYF.

The rearrangement links TRBV30 to TRBJ2-1; 14 bases map to TRBD2. Germline lookup yields CDR1 GTSNPN and CDR2 SVGIG (reference sequence). This CDR3 has 14 amino acids. V shed 5 bases and J 6 bases; nucleotides not matched to a gene: 3. CDR3 bases: TGTGCCTGGTACGGACTAGCGGGGGGCAATGAGCAGTTCTTC. This encodes CAWYGLAGGNEQFF.

A few counts support this clonotype. This rearrangement joins TRBV28 to TRBJ2-7; 7 bases line up with TRBD2. Germline values: CDR1 MDHEN, CDR2 SYDVKM. This CDR3 has 11 residues. Trimming at V came to 2 bases and at J to 10 bases, leaving 2 bases not matched to a gene. CDR3 amino acids: CASSLPGGQYF. The CDR3 nucleotides read TGTGCCAGCAGTTTACCGGGGGGACAGTACTTC.

V is TRBV29-1 and J is TRBJ2-1, with D perhaps matching TRBD2 (5 bases). The length of the CDR3 is 16 residues. V gave up 2 bases and J gave up 3 bases, with 17 bases separating them. Germline V gene lookup returns CDR1 SQVTM and CDR2 ANQGSEA. The CDR3 nucleotides are TGCAGCGTTGAACTAGGGCGGAGGACCGACTACAATGAGCAGTTCTTC. Translated: CSVELGRRTDYNEQFF.

The sample holds a few counts of this clonotype. J is TRBJ2-1 and V is TRBV4-3; 13 positions agree with TRBD2. The CDR3 covers 19 residues. The V and J ends lost 1 base and 0 bases, in that order; junction bases with no gene match: 6. Germline V CDR1 and CDR2: LGHNA, YSLEER. CDR3 coding DNA: TGCGCCAGCAGCCAAGGGACTAGCGGGAGCCTAAGCTCCTACAATGAGCAGTTCTTC. Translation gives CASSQGTSGSLSSYNEQFF.

The rearrangement uses TRBV12-3 or TRBV12-4 and TRBJ1-1; TRBD1 is a possible D gene (5 bases). The CDR3 is made up of 12 amino acids. Trimming shortened V by 6 bases and J by 6 bases, and 11 bases separated the two germline ends. In nucleotides, the CDR3 is TGTGCCAGCAGCCCGACAGATTCTGAAGCTTTCTTT. It specifies CASSPTDSEAFF.

This clonotype was seen only a few times. The J gene is TRBJ1-2, the V gene TRBV28, with D possibly TRBD1 on 6 matching bases. This CDR3 is built from 13 residues. CDR1 and CDR2 (germline): MDHEN, SYDVKM. The V and J ends lost 10 bases and 0 bases respectively, with 12 bases between them. For the CDR3, the DNA is TGTGCCACCCGGAGGGGGGCTAACTATGGCTACACCTTC. Encoded protein: CATRRGANYGYTF.

This clonotype was counted only a few times. The genes are TRBV28 and TRBJ2-5; D perhaps matches TRBD1 (5 bases). The V gene's germline CDR1 is MDHEN and CDR2 SYDVKM. V dropped 3 bases and J dropped 4 bases, with 18 bases sitting between them. This CDR3 is 16 amino acids long. CDR3 in amino acids: CASSLGRTPPAETQYF. The CDR3 region has the DNA TGTGCCAGCAGTTTGGGGCGGACACCCCCTGCAGAGACCCAGTACTTC. The full variable domain, with the rest looked up from reference TRBV28 and TRBJ2-5, is DVKVTQSSRYLVKRTGEKVFLECVQDMDHENMFWYRQDPGLGLRLIYFSYDVKMKEKGDIPEGYSVSREKKERFSLILESASTNQTSMYLCASSLGRTPPAETQYFGPGTRLLVL.

The table lists this clonotype with a few counts. The V call is TRBV20-1, the J call TRBJ2-1, with 12 bases matching TRBD2. The V gene's germline CDR1 is DFQATT and CDR2 SNEGSKA (reference sequence). The ends lost 2 bases at V and 4 bases at J; junction bases unmatched: 18. The CDR3 is made up of 20 amino acids. The DNA for the CDR3 is TGCAGTGCTAGAATTGGGTCGGGCCTAGCGGGAGGGCCCAGATACAATGAGCAGTTCTTC. This sequence encodes CSARIGSGLAGGPRYNEQFF.

The chain links TRBV12-3 or TRBV12-4 to TRBJ2-1, with 9 positions matching TRBD2. J was trimmed by 5 bases and V by 6 bases; bases with no gene match: 2. This CDR3 is built from 13 residues. CDR3 in DNA: TGTGCCAGCAGAAGACTAGCGGACAATGAGCAGTTCTTC. Protein: CASRRLADNEQFF.

The chain is built from TRBV11-2 and TRBJ2-1; D ambiguous. Matching the DNA end better, TRBJ2-7 makes the J call doubtful. The CDR3 consists of 15 residues. Germline V gives CDR1 SGHAT, CDR2 FQNNGV. CDR3 DNA: TGTGCCAGCAGCACCATTAGTATTTTCTACAATGAGCAGTACTTC. The encoded protein is CASSTISIFYNEQYF.

This chain links TRBV27 with TRBJ2-5; 7 bases fit TRBD2. Germline V gene lookup returns CDR1 MNHEY and CDR2 SMNVEV (reference sequence). This CDR3 spans 16 amino acids. The V gene end was trimmed by 5 bases and the J gene end by 2 bases; junction bases not matched to a gene: 11. CDR3 bases: TGTGCCAGCAGTCCCGACCTCCTAGCGGCTCAAGAGACCCAGTACTTC. Amino acid sequence: CASSPDLLAAQETQYF.

This chain uses TRBV28 with TRBJ2-1; the match to TRBD2 covers 10 bases. The CDR3 extends over 19 amino acids. V was pared by 5 bases and J by 9 bases, with 22 bases of the junction left unmatched. From germline, CDR1 is MDHEN and CDR2 SYDVKM. The CDR3 bases are TGTGCCAGCAGTCTACATAAAGAGCGGGAGGGCGAAGTACGTTTTGAGCAGTTCTTC. It specifies CASSLHKEREGEVRFEQFF. Variable domain in full (rest from reference TRBV28 and TRBJ2-1): DVKVTQSSRYLVKRTGEKVFLECVQDMDHENMFWYRQDPGLGLRLIYFSYDVKMKEKGDIPEGYSVSREKKERFSLILESASTNQTSMYLCASSLHKEREGEVRFEQFFGPGTRLTVL.